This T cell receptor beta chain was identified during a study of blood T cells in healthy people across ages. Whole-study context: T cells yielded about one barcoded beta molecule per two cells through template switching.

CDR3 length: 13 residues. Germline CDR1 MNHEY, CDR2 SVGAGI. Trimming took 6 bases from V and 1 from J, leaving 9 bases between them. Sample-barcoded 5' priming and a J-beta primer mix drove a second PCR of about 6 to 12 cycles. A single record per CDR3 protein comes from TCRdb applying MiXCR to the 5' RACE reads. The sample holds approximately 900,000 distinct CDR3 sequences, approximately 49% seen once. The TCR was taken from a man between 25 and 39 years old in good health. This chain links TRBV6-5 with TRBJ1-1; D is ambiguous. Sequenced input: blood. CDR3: CASSGTRNTEAFF. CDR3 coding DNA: TGTGCCAGCAGCGGCACTCGGAACACTGAAGCTTTCTTT.